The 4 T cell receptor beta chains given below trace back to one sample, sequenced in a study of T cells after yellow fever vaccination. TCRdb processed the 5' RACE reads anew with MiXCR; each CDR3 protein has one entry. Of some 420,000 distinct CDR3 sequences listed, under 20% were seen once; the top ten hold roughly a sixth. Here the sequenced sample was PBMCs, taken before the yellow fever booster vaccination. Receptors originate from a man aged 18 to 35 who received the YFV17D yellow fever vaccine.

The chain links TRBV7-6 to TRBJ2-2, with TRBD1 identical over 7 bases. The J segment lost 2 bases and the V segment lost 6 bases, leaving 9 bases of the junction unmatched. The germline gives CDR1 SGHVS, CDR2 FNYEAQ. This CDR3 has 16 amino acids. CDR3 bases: TGTGCCAGCAGTCTCGGGGACAGCTCTAACACCGGGGAGCTGTTTTTT. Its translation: CASSLGDSSNTGELFF.

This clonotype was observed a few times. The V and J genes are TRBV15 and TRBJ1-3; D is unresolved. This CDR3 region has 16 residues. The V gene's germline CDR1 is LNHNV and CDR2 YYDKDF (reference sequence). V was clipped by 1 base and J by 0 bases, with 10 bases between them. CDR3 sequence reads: CATSRARTHSGNTIYF. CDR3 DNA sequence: TGTGCCACCAGCAGAGCCAGGACCCACTCTGGAAACACCATATATTTT. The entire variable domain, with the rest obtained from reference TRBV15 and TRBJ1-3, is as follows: DAMVIQNPRYQVTQFGKPVTLSCSQTLNHNVMYWYQQKSSQAPKLLFHYYDKDFNNEADTPDNFQSRRPNTSFCFLDIRSPGLGDTAMYLCATSRARTHSGNTIYFGEGSWLTVV.

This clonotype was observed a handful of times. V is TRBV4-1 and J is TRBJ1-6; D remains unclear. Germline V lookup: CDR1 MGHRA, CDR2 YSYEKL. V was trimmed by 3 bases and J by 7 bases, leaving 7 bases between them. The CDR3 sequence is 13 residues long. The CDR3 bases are TGCGCCAGCAGCCAGGGGTGGAATTCACCCCTCCACTTT. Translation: CASSQGWNSPLHF.

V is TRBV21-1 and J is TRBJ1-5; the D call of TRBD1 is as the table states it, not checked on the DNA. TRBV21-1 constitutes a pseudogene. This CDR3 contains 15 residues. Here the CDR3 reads CASSKAFRGYQPQHF. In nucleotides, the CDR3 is TGTGCCAGCAGCAAAGCGTTTAGGGGTTATCAGCCCCAGCATTTT.